These T cell receptor beta chains were read from a single sample in a study of response to subunit inactivated influenza vaccine. Each CDR3 protein gets one entry after TCRdb re-called the RT-PCR reads with MiXCR. The sample includes 800,000 or so distinct CDR3 sequences, approximately 21% of them seen just once. The input for sequencing was PBMCs from blood, taken 5 days after vaccination. All receptors come from a man aged 50 to 59 who received an inactivated influenza vaccine. Each CDR3 is given with its conserved first and last residue.

>TRBV4-3|TRBJ2-1
CASSQFSRNEQFF
>TRBV9|TRBJ1-4
CASSAPPDRQPNEKLFF
>TRBV20-1|TRBJ2-7
CSARDPAGGLTYEQYF
>TRBV20-1|TRBJ2-7
CSAGSGSYYEQYF
>TRBV20-1|TRBJ2-4
CSALLRQGLAKNIQYF
>TRBV20-1|TRBJ2-1
CSARALPAAYNEQFF
>TRBV7-2|TRBJ2-7
CASTVSGRGGEQYF
>TRBV6-6|TRBJ1-2
CASSLGGQGYTF
>TRBV3-1|TRBJ2-7
CASTGDARPYEQYF
>TRBV5-4|TRBJ2-4
CASSSGQGETKNIQYF
>TRBV9|TRBJ2-7
CASSVGGTFYEQYF
>TRBV9|TRBJ2-5
CASSVDRRGETQYF
>TRBV3-1|TRBJ2-2
CASSLGTRTGELFF
>TRBV12-3/TRBV12-4|TRBJ1-1
CASTLERSQEAFF
>TRBV7-9|TRBJ2-7
CASSSWDRVYEQYF
>TRBV25-1|TRBJ2-5
CASSAGYFEETQYF
>TRBV18|TRBJ2-7
CASSPGTGWPGEQYF
>TRBV6-5|TRBJ2-1
CASSYSGRYYNEQFF
>TRBV9|TRBJ2-1
CASSEGGRNNEQFF
>TRBV24-1|TRBJ2-2
CATSDSGLAQHTGELFF
>TRBV12-3/TRBV12-4|TRBJ2-1
CASRTSGGPPGSYNEQFF
>TRBV24-1|TRBJ2-5
CATSARTGQETQYF
>TRBV4-2|TRBJ2-7
CASSQDIQRGAYEQYF
>TRBV27|TRBJ2-1
CASSLHEGRYNEQFF
>TRBV29-1|TRBJ2-7
CSVTGTGGHEQYF
>TRBV5-1|TRBJ2-7
CASTQTGQGFYEQYF
>TRBV5-1|TRBJ2-3
CASSLAYVGGGIDTQYF
>TRBV29-1|TRBJ2-1
CSDVIGTSTFF
>TRBV20-1|TRBJ2-2
CSARFGGNTGELFF
>TRBV5-1|TRBJ2-3
CASSLDPSTDTQYF
>TRBV5-1|TRBJ2-7
CASSLSALNRASEQYF
>TRBV6-5|TRBJ2-7
CASSYKQGPSYEQYF
>TRBV9|TRBJ2-1
CASSFLARGSDNEQFF
>TRBV2|TRBJ2-5
CASSRTSGRETQYF
>TRBV28|TRBJ2-3
CASSLTTDHTQYF
>TRBV5-1|TRBJ1-5
CASSLDFRNQPQHF
>TRBV28|TRBJ2-7
CASSRDRGFTYEQYF
>TRBV12-3/TRBV12-4|TRBJ1-3
CASKTVSSGNTIYF
>TRBV6-2/TRBV6-3|TRBJ1-1
CASRSVGGRNTEAFF
>TRBV12-3/TRBV12-4|TRBJ1-2
CATGAGKGYTF
>TRBV5-1|TRBJ1-5
CASSDGINQPQHF
>TRBV7-2|TRBJ1-1
CASSDPGGRENTEAFF
>TRBV9|TRBJ2-7
CASSAVGDTIYEQYF
>TRBV10-3|TRBJ1-5
CAISEGRSNQPQHF
>TRBV20-1|TRBJ1-1
CSALTGMNTEAFF
>TRBV20-1|TRBJ1-2
CSAREGTGRGYGYTF
>TRBV5-6|TRBJ2-2
CASSRSSRGNTGELFF
>TRBV5-1|TRBJ2-5
CASRRDMETQYF
>TRBV7-9|TRBJ2-7
CASSSPGDEQYF
>TRBV12-3/TRBV12-4|TRBJ1-1
CASSLALQRPGAAAFF
>TRBV11-2|TRBJ1-1
CASSRLSPGVTEAFF
>TRBV6-1|TRBJ2-7
CASSEQNYYEQYF
>TRBV3-1|TRBJ1-3
CASSQGGQLLSGNTIYF
>TRBV27|TRBJ1-5
CASSPSWGQPQHF
>TRBV20-1|TRBJ2-7
CSASGRALYSLSYEQYF
>TRBV20-1|TRBJ2-5
CSARVLAGAGETQYF
>TRBV6-5|TRBJ2-7
CASSFSWRGDYEQYF
>TRBV20-1|TRBJ2-3
CSAKKGAATDTQYF